This record looks at one T cell receptor (beta chain) sequence and its context. Its antigen is not identified. A junction boundary mismatches the germline segment, possibly from a read error. This CDR3 is 15 amino acids long. TCRdb recomputed calls from the reads with MiXCR, one row per CDR3 protein. Of some 500,000 distinct CDR3 sequences in the sample, 33% were seen once. These data originate in a study of T cell repertoires in cytomegalovirus infection. General study points: Of the TCR beta families, the public ones yielded a cumulative frequency that identified carriers of CMV plus the relevant HLA. Clonotype analysis showed dominance of the ex vivo response by HLA-C-restricted CMV-specific TCR beta clonotypes.

The genes are TRBV12-3 or TRBV12-4 and TRBJ1-5; 7 nucleotides align to TRBD1. Sequenced here: cultured PBMCs, sampled from culture after CMV antigen stimulation. This clonotype originated in a human donor in good health (CMV status not recorded). Some clones in this sample may be carry-over from other donors' samples. The CDR3 DNA reads as TGTGCCAGCAGGTTAGAAGGGGGCCGCAATCAGCCCCAGCATTTT. Protein: CASRLEGGRNQPQHF.